A single sample is the source of the 5 T cell receptor beta chains below, sequenced in a study of vaccination effects on CD4 cells after COVID-19. Here immunoSEQ multiplex PCR was the method, and the copy in TCRdb shows in-frame clones only, minus some. Here the sample spans 20,000 to 25,000 clones, 75% to 85% being singletons. Before any sequencing was done, the ViraFEST assay used viral peptide pools to expand antigen-specific CD4+ T cells. The culture ran for roughly ten days, and then CD4+ T cells were isolated. The infection with SARS-CoV-2 (confirmed by PCR) occurred in this person between March and December 2020. Antigens of these TCRs are unknown. Sequencing was performed on CD4+ T cells from PBMCs cultured with a peptide pool, taken before COVID-19 vaccination. Every receptor here comes from a human donor who had a prior SARS-CoV-2 infection.

This clone has only a few counts. The germline gene is not matched at one end of the junction; a read error may be the cause. The V call is TRBV18, the J call TRBJ1-1; weak D call: TRBD1 (5 bases). Germline V CDR1 and CDR2: KGHSH, LQKENI. This CDR3 is built from 16 residues. This CDR3 is CASLREPGPLNAEAFF. CDR3 nucleotides: TGTGCCAGCTTACGAGAGCCGGGACCGTTGAACGCTGAAGCTTTCTTT.

The chain combines TRBV5-1 with TRBJ2-5, with 9 bases aligning to TRBD1. V shed 4 bases, J shed 1 base, and the junction held 2 bases outside the gene matches. CDR1 is SGHRS and CDR2 is YFSETQ in the germline V gene. The CDR3 runs to 14 residues. The CDR3: CASSTQGAQETQYF. CDR3 coding DNA: TGCGCCAGCAGCACACAGGGGGCCCAAGAGACCCAGTACTTC.

CDR3 loop: CASSSDRGTDTQYF. The CDR3, as DNA: TGTGCCAGTAGTAGCGACAGAGGCACAGATACGCAGTATTTT. The chain couples TRBV19 to TRBJ2-3; a possible D gene is TRBD1 (5 bases). CDR1 and CDR2 from the germline V gene are LNHDA and SQIVND (reference sequence). The length of the CDR3 is 14 residues. The V end was cut by 4 bases, the J end by 1 base, with 9 bases between.

This clone came up once. The V call is TRBV24-1, the J call TRBJ2-5; no firm D call. Germline V gene data show CDR1 as KGHDR and CDR2 as SFDVKD. The CDR3 is 13 residues long. Trimming shortened V by 3 bases and J by 8 bases, and 12 bases separated the two germline ends. In nucleotides, the CDR3 is TGTGCCACCAGTGATCCGCGTAAGGGTACCCAGTACTTC. The encoded protein is CATSDPRKGTQYF.

The rearrangement links TRBV7-8 to TRBJ2-7; 10 nucleotides agree with TRBD2. V trimming: 5 bases; J trimming: 7 bases; junction bases outside the gene matches: 5. Per the germline V gene, CDR1 is SGHVS and CDR2 is FQNEAQ. This CDR3 is built from 13 residues. The CDR3, as DNA: TGTGCCAGCAGCCCAAGCGGGGGGGTGGAGCAGTACTTC. The encoded protein is CASSPSGGVEQYF.